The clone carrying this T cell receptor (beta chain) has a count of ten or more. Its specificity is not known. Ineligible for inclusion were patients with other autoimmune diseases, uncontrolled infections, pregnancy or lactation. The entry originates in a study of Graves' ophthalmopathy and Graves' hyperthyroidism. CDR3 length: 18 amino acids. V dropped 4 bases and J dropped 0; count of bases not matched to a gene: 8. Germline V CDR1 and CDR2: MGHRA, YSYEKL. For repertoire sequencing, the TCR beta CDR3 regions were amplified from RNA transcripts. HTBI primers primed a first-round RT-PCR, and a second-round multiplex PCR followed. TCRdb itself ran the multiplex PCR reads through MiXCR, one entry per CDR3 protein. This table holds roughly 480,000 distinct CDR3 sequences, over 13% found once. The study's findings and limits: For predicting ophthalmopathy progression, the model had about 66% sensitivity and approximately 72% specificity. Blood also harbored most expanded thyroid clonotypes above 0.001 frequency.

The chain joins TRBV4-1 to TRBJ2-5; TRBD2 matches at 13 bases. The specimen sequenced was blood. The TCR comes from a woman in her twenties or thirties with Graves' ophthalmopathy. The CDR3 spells CASSPPPGLAGNQETQYF. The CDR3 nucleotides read TGCGCCAGCAGCCCACCCCCGGGACTAGCGGGGAACCAAGAGACCCAGTACTTC.